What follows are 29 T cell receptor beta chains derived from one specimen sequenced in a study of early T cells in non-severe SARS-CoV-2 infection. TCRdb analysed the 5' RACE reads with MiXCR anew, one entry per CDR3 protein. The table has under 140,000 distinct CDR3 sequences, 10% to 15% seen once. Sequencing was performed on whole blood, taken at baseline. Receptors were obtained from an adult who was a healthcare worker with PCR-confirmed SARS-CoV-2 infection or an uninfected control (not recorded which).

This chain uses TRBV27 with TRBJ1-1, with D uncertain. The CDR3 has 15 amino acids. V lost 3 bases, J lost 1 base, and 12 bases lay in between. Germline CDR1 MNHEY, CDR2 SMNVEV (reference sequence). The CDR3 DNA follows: TGTGCCAGCAGTTTGCGACAACTTAAGAACACTGAAGCTTTCTTT. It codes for CASSLRQLKNTEAFF.

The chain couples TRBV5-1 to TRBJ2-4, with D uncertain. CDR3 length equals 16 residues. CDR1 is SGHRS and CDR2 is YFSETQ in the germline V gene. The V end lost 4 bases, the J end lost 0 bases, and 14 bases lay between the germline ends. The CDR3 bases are TGCGCCAGCAGCCTCGGGCAGAATCTAGCCAAAAACATTCAGTACTTC. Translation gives CASSLGQNLAKNIQYF.

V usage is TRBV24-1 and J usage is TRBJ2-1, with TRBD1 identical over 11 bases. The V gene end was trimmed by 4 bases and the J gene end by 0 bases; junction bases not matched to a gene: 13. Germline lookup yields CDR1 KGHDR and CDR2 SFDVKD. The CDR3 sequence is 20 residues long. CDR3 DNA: TGTGCCACCAGTGACGCGGGACAGGGGGTCGGACCGTCCTCCTACAATGAGCAGTTCTTC. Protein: CATSDAGQGVGPSSYNEQFF.

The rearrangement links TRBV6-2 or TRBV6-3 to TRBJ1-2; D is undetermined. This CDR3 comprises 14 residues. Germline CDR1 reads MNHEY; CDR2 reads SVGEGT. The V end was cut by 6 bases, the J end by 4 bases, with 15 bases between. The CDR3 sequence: CASSLEISIYGYTF. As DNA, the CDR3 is TGTGCCAGCAGCCTTGAGATCTCGATCTATGGCTACACCTTC.

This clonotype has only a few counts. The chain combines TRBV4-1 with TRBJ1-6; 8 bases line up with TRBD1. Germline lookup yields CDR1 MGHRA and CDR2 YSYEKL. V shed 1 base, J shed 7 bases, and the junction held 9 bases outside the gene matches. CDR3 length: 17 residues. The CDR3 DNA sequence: TGCGCCAGCAGCCAAGGAACCGCAGGGGGCCGGAATTCACCCCTCCACTTT. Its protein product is CASSQGTAGGRNSPLHF.

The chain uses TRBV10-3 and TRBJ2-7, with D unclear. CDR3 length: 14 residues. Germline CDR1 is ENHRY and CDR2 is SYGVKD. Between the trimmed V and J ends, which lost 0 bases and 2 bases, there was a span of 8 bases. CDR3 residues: CAISESGYTYEQYF. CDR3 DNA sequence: TGTGCCATCAGTGAGTCTGGTTACACCTACGAGCAGTACTTC.

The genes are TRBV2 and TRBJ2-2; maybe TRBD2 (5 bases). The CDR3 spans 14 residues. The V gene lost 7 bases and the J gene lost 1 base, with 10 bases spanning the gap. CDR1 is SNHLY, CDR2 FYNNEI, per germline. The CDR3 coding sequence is TGTGCCAGCACATACCGGGAGAACACCGGGGAGCTGTTTTTT. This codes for CASTYRENTGELFF. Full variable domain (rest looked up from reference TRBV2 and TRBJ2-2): EPEVTQTPSHQVTQMGQEVILRCVPISNHLYFYWYRQILGQKVEFLVSFYNNEISEKSEIFDDQFSVERPDGSNFTLKIRSTKLEDSAMYFCASTYRENTGELFFGEGSRLTVL.

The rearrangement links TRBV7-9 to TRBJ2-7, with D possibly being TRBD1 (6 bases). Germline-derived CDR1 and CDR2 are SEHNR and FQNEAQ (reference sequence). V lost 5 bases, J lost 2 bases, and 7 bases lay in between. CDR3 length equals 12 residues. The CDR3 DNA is TGTGCCAGCAGCCCAGGGGCCTACGAGCAGTACTTC. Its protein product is CASSPGAYEQYF.

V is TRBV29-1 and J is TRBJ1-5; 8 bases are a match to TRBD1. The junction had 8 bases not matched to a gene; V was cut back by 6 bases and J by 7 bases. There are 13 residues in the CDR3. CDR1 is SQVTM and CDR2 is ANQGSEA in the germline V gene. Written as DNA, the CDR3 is TGCAGCGTCGGGACAGGCCGGTGGCAGCCCCAGCATTTT. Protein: CSVGTGRWQPQHF.

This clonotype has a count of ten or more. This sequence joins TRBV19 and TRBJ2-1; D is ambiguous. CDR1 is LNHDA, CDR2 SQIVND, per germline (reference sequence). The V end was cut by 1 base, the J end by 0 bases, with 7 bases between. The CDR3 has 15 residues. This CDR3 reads CASSIGVPSYNEQFF. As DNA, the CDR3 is TGTGCCAGTAGTATAGGAGTCCCCTCCTACAATGAGCAGTTCTTC.

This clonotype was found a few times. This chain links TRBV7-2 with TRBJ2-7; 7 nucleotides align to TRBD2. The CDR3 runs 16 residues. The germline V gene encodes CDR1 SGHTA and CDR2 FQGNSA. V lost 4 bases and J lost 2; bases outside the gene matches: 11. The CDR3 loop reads CASSSSGVAGPYEQYF. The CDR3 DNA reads TGTGCCAGCAGCTCTAGCGGAGTCGCTGGTCCCTACGAGCAGTACTTC.

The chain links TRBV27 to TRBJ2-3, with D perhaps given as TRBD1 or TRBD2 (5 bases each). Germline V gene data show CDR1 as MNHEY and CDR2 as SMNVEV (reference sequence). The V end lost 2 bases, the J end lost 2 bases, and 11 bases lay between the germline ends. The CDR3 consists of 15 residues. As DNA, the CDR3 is TGTGCCAGCAGTTTAGAGGGCAGGGACACAGATACGCAGTATTTT. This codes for CASSLEGRDTDTQYF.

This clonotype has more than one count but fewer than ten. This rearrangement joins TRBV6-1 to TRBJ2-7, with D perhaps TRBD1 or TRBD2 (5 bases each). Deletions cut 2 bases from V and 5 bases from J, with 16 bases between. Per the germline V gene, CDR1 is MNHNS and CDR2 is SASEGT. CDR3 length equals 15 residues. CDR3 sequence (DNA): TGTGCCAGCAGTGAACCGGCAGAGAGGGGTCACGAGCAGTACTTC. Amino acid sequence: CASSEPAERGHEQYF.

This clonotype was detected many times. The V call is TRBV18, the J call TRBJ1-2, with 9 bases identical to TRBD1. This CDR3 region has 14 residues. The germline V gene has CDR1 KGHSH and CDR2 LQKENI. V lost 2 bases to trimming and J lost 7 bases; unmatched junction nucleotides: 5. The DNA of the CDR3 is TGTGCCAGCTCACCATCCGGGACAGGGTTTGGCTACACCTTC. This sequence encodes CASSPSGTGFGYTF.

The CDR3 is CASSPPANTEAFF. In DNA form, the CDR3 reads TGTGCCAGCTCACCACCTGCGAACACTGAAGCTTTCTTT. The chain combines TRBV18 with TRBJ1-1; D is ambiguous. The V gene's germline CDR1 is KGHSH and CDR2 LQKENI. The CDR3 runs to 13 residues. The V end lost 0 bases, the J end lost 1 base, and 3 bases lay between the germline ends.

CDR3 sequence (DNA): TGTGCCGGATCCTCTCCCCGCAGGGGGCGTGCAGATACGCAGTATTTT. This codes for CAGSSPRRGRADTQYF. The chain links TRBV7-9 to TRBJ2-3; the match to TRBD1 covers 8 bases. V gave up 11 bases and J gave up 4 bases; unmatched junction bases: 17. The CDR3 runs 16 residues. CDR1 and CDR2 (germline): SEHNR, FQNEAQ (reference sequence). The full variable domain, its missing parts supplied by reference TRBV7-9 and TRBJ2-3, is DTGVSQNPRHKITKRGQNVTFRCDPISEHNRLYWYRQTLGQGPEFLTYFQNEAQLEKSRLLSDRFSAERPKGSFSTLEIQRTEQGDSAMYLCAGSSPRRGRADTQYFGPGTRLTVL.

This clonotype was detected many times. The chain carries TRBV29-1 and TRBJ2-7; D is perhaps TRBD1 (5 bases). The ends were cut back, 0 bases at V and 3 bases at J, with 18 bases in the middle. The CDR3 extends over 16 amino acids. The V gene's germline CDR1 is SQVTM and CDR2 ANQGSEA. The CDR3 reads CSVEDRRQGLNYEQYF. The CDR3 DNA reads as TGCAGCGTTGAAGATCGTAGGCAGGGATTAAACTACGAGCAGTACTTC.

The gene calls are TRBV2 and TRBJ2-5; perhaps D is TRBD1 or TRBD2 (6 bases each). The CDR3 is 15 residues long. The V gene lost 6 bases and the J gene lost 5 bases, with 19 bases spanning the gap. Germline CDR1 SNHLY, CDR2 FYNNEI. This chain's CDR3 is CASRANGGAGETQYF. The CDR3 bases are TGTGCCAGCAGGGCGAACGGGGGCGCGGGGGAGACCCAGTACTTC.

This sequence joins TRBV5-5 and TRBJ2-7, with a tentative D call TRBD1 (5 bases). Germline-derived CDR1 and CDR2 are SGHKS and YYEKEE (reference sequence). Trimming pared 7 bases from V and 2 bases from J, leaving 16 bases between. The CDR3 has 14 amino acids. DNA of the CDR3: TGTGCCAGCGTATCAACAGGCAAAACCTACGAGCAGTACTTC. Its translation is CASVSTGKTYEQYF.

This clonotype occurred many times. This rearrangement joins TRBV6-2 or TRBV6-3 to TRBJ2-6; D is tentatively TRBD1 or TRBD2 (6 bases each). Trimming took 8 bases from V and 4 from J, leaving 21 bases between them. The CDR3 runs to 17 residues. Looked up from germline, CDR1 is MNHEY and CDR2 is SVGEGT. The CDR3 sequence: CASLRGPTGTGANVLTF. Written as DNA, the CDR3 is TGTGCCAGCCTACGGGGGCCTACAGGGACCGGGGCCAACGTCCTGACTTTC.

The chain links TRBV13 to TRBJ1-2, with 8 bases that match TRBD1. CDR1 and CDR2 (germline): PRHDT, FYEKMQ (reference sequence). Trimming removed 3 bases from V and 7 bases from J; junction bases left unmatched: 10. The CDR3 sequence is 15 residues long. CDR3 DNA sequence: TGTGCCAGCAGCTTGAAAGGACAGGGAAATATTGGCTACACCTTC. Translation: CASSLKGQGNIGYTF.

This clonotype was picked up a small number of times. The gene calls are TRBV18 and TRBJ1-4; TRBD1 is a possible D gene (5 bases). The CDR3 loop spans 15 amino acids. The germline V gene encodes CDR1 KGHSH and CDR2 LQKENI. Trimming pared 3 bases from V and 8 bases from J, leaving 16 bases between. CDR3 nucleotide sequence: TGTGCCAGCTCACCCGTTGGCAGGGCGACGGAAAAACTGTTTTTT. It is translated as CASSPVGRATEKLFF. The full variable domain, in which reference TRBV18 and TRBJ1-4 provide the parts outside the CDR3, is NAGVMQNPRHLVRRRGQEARLRCSPMKGHSHVYWYRQLPEEGLKFMVYLQKENIIDESGMPKERFSAEFPKEGPSILRIQQVVRGDSAAYFCASSPVGRATEKLFFGSGTQLSVL.

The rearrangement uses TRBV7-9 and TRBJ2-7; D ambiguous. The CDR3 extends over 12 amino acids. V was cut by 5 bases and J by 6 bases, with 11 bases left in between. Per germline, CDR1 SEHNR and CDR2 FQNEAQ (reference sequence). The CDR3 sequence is CASSRSSGEQYF. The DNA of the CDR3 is TGTGCCAGCAGCCGAAGTTCCGGCGAGCAGTACTTC.

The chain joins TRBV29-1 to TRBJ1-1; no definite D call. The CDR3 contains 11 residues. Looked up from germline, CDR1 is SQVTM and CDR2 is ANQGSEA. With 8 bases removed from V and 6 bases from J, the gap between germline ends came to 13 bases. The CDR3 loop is CSSKSSSEAFF. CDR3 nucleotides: TGCAGCTCAAAGTCTAGCTCTGAAGCTTTCTTT.

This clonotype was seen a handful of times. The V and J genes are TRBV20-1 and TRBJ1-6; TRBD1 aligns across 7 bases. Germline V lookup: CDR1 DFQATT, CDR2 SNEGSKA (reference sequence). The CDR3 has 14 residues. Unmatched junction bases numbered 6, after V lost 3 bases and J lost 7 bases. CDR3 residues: CSASAGTENSPLHF. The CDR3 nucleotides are TGCAGTGCTAGCGCCGGGACAGAAAATTCACCCCTCCACTTT.

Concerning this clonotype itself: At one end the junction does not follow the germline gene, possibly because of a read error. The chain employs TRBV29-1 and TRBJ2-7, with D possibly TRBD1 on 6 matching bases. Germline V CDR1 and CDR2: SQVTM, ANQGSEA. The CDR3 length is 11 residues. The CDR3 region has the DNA TGCAGCGTTGAAGAACAGGGTAGGGTACACTTC. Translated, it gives CSVEEQGRVHF.

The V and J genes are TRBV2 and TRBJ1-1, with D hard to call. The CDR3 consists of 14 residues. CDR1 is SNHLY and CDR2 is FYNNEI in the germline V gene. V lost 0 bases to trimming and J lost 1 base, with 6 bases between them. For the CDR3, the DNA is TGTGCCAGCAGTGAAGCGCGGCAGAACACTGAAGCTTTCTTT. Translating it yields CASSEARQNTEAFF.

DNA of the CDR3: TGCAGTGCTAGAGACCCCAAGTTCATAGCGGGAGAGAACACCGGGGAGCTGTTTTTT. It codes for CSARDPKFIAGENTGELFF. The chain is built from TRBV20-1 and TRBJ2-2, with TRBD2 matching over 9 bases. The germline gives CDR1 DFQATT, CDR2 SNEGSKA (reference sequence). This CDR3 region has 19 residues. The ends lost 0 bases at V and 1 base at J; junction bases unmatched: 12.

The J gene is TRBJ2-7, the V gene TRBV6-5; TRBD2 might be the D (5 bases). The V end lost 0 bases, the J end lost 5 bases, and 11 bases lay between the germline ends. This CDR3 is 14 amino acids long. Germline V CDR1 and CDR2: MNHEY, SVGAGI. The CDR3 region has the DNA TGTGCCAGCAGTTACTCGATAGCGAGGAACGAGCAGTACTTC. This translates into CASSYSIARNEQYF.